The source of this T cell receptor (beta chain) is a study of blood T cell repertoires in COVID-19. The CDR3 is 13 amino acids. The germline gives CDR1 SEHNR, CDR2 FQNEAQ (reference sequence). V dropped 4 bases and J dropped 0 bases, with 7 bases sitting between them. Sequencing used immunoSEQ multiplex PCR; TCRdb keeps in-frame clones, though not all of them. Of 120,000 to 150,000 clones listed, 75% to 85% are singletons. J is TRBJ2-7 and V is TRBV7-9, with D perhaps TRBD2 (5 bases). Sequencing was carried out using peripheral blood. This TCR came from a human donor with acute or convalescent COVID-19. The donor label of this sample is uncertain. In DNA, the CDR3 is TGTGCCAGCAGCTCGGACTTCTCCTACGAGCAGTACTTC. Translation: CASSSDFSYEQYF.